The clone carrying this TCR beta chain came up many times. What it recognizes is unknown. The use of a sample-barcoded 5' primer and a J-beta primer mix characterized a second PCR of about 6 to 12 cycles. MiXCR, applied by TCRdb to the 5' RACE reads, yields one record per CDR3 protein. Of about 780,000 distinct CDR3 sequences in the sample, approximately 24% are singletons; the top ten hold 3%. This sample is drawn from a study of blood T cells in healthy people across ages. Overall study results and limits: Among T cells, TCR beta diversity per million cells dropped roughly linearly as age rose.

With V trimmed by 0 bases and J by 0 bases, 0 bases remained unmatched. Germline CDR1 is SGHRS and CDR2 is YFSETQ. This CDR3 spans 15 amino acids. The same sample was also studied in work on T cells of mothers and their children. This second study notes: The study sampled three healthy Caucasian mothers and their six children.

The TCR comes from a boy younger than 18 in good health. The chain uses TRBV5-1 and TRBJ2-5, with 9 bases fitting TRBD1. Source material: blood. CDR3 residues: CASSLGDRDQETQYF. DNA for the CDR3: TGCGCCAGCAGCTTGGGGGACAGGGACCAAGAGACCCAGTACTTC.